This T cell receptor beta chain comes out of a study of regulatory T cells in long-lasting Graves disease (dated by TCRdb to the early 2020s). As for the study more broadly: To count as having persistent Graves' disease, a patient had to have received antithyroid drug treatment for over 5 years with TSH receptor autoantibodies remaining persistently positive. Patients with persistent Graves' disease were compared with patients with newly diagnosed Graves' disease using TCR sequencing and RNA sequencing of peripheral blood. Persistent Graves' disease patients in the clinical cohort had taken antithyroid drugs for about 10.3 years on average. A total of 33 samples underwent TCR sequencing, from about 13 patients with persistent Graves' disease and 20 or so patients with newly diagnosed Graves' disease. The study was registered as a clinical trial and conducted in China. General study outcomes and caveats: Persistent disease showed preferential use of TRBV28, TRBJ1-2 and TRBJ2-5, whereas newly diagnosed disease favored TRBV20-1 and TRBJ2-1. Because the primary lesion, thyroid tissue, could not be accessed, the study looked at peripheral blood alone. Only the TCR beta chain was sequenced and analyzed. Persistent Graves' disease patients showed lower TCR Shannon entropy and fewer highly expanded clones than newly diagnosed patients, suggesting clonal expansion. Persistent patients shared more public clonotypes among themselves (2,741) than newly diagnosed patients did (about 900). The authors acknowledged the small sample size as a limitation that may reduce accuracy.

The trim is 3 bases for V and 12 bases for J, with a gap of 9 bases between the germline ends. The CDR3 numbers 12 residues from cysteine through phenylalanine. The retained sequence is limited to the CDR3, 36 bases, with the frame set at the first base. CDR1 and CDR2, looked up from the germline V gene, are SGHAT and FQNNGV. Remarks on this clonotype: Its cognate antigen has yet to be identified. Since a much larger clone is just one base distant, this may be a read error.

The time point label on this specimen signifies: persistent/refractory GD, antithyroid drugs over 5 years with positive TRAb. For both TCR sequencing and RNA sequencing, RNA was extracted from PBMCs in TRIzol. Graves' disease was diagnosed according to American Thyroid Association guidelines. Patients were recruited from an endocrinology department in Xi'an, China. From each patient, around 9 milliliters of peripheral blood was collected into an EDTA anticoagulant tube. PBMCs were isolated by Ficoll Paque Plus density gradient separation without further T cell sorting. An Agilent 2100 Bioanalyzer and agarose gel were used to check RNA quality, while a NanoDrop 2000 measured RNA concentration. The receptor library was made with multiplex PCR. For sequencing, an Illumina HiSeq 4000 was employed. CDR3 regions were amplified by Arm-PCR with iRepertoire HTBI primers to construct TCR beta libraries. Before sequencing, the PCR products underwent gel purification. The paper's processing steps were these. Gene usage analysis of CDR3 amino acid clonotypes used the approximately 62 TRBV and 11 to 15 TRBJ segments found across samples. COPE and FqMerger were used to merge filtered high-quality paired reads into contigs. BLAST was used to align contigs to IMGT TRBV, TRBD and TRBJ reference genes, with CDR3 defined following IMGT. Clonotypes above 0.1% frequency were classified as highly expanded clones. Repertoire diversity was measured by Shannon entropy, and V-J evenness by the Gini coefficient. Public clonotypes were defined as clonotypes shared by more than one individual. Clones were called with MiXCR by TCRdb after fastp trimmed the public reads at Q25, and only in-frame beta chains were retained. CDR3 protein sequences are deduplicated, and each keeps its most common genes and DNA. The V and J calls were determined by TCRdb, not by the authors. The sample has fewer than 400,000 distinct CDR3 sequences on record, 15% to 20% of them singletons. The ten largest clones take up about 29% of the sample.

Sequenced here: peripheral blood mononuclear cells (PBMCs), sampled when the disease was refractory, from a patient treated with antithyroid drugs. The rearrangement combines TRBV11-2 with TRBJ1-6; a confident D gene designation cannot be given. The TCR originated in a female donor with Graves disease. The DNA sequence is as follows: TGTGCCAGCAGCTTTGTGGGAAAACCCCTCCACTTT. Its translation reads: CASSFVGKPLHF.